This paragraph reports one T cell receptor beta chain. Its antigen is still unknown. These data come from a study of response to subunit inactivated influenza vaccine. Findings and limits, study-wide: The authors proposed limited new T cell recruitment per seasonal influenza vaccination.

From the RT-PCR reads, TCRdb called clonotypes with MiXCR, one entry per CDR3 protein. The repertoire holds roughly 460,000 distinct CDR3 sequences, with approximately 11% as singletons. Germline V lookup: CDR1 MNHEY, CDR2 SVGAGI. V gave up 0 bases and J gave up 7 bases, with 13 bases separating them. CDR3 length equals 15 residues. The receptor was derived from a man over 45 who received an inactivated influenza vaccine. This chain joins TRBV6-5 and TRBJ1-5; unclear D gene. The specimen was PBMCs from blood, collected about 6 weeks after vaccination. CDR3 residues: CASSYSLEWVQPQHF. DNA of the CDR3: TGTGCCAGCAGTTACTCCCTCGAGTGGGTGCAGCCCCAGCATTTT.